Listed here is a single T cell receptor (beta chain). As yet, its antigen is unknown. These data are taken from a study of CD8+ T cells in alopecia areata. Indicated treatment: oral pan-JAK inhibitor, 5-10 mg twice daily. Notes on the study in general: Among the top 100, expanded CD8+ clones were significantly decreased by tofacitinib, as was scalp clonality.

Reverse transcribed after extraction, RNA yielded cDNA as the sequencing template. Using immunoSEQ multiplex PCR, the repertoire was profiled, and TCRdb retains in-frame clones only, with some absent. The sample consists of under 130,000 clones, 65% to 90% of them appearing once. The CDR3 is made up of 19 amino acids. V lost 3 bases and J 5 bases, leaving 28 bases between the germline ends. Germline values: CDR1 MGHRA, CDR2 YSYEKL. The chain combines TRBV4-1 with TRBJ2-5; D is possibly TRBD2 (6 bases). This sequence originates from a human donor with alopecia areata. The sample here was CD8+ T cells sorted from blood, taken at approximately week 30, from a patient treated with tofacitinib. The CDR3 loop is CASSHPGGNPSQGWETQYF. The DNA of the CDR3 is TGCGCCAGCAGCCATCCCGGGGGAAACCCATCCCAAGGGTGGGAGACCCAGTACTTC.